The 22 T cell receptor beta chains reported below all come from one sample, sequenced in a study of blood T cell repertoires in COVID-19. Here immunoSEQ multiplex PCR was the method, and the copy in TCRdb shows in-frame clones only, minus some. Of 140,000 to 150,000 clones detected, approximately 87% appear once; the ten largest clones hold around 1.3%. The specimen was PBMCs or T cells enriched from blood (not recorded which). Receptors originate from a woman in her twenties or thirties with acute COVID-19.

The CDR3: CASSAYAGTDTQYF. The CDR3 DNA reads as TGCGCCAGCAGCGCGTATGCGGGCACAGATACGCAGTATTTT. The gene calls are TRBV5-1 and TRBJ2-3; no definite D call. The V end was cut by 4 bases, the J end by 1 base, with 10 bases between. Looked up from germline, CDR1 is SGHRS and CDR2 is YFSETQ. This CDR3 has 14 residues.

The chain uses TRBV25-1 and TRBJ2-1; TRBD1 aligns across 7 bases. The V and J ends lost 4 bases and 0 bases, in that order; junction bases with no gene match: 9. The germline V gene has CDR1 MGHDK and CDR2 SYGVNS. The CDR3 has 17 amino acids. The CDR3 is CASSGASGQSSYNEQFF. DNA of the CDR3: TGTGCCAGCAGTGGGGCCTCGGGACAGAGCTCCTACAATGAGCAGTTCTTC.

V is TRBV29-1 and J is TRBJ2-5; TRBD2 might be the D (6 bases). The CDR3 loop spans 13 amino acids. V dropped 7 bases and J dropped 7 bases, with 19 bases sitting between them. CDR1 is SQVTM, CDR2 ANQGSEA, per germline. DNA for the CDR3: TGCAGCGCCTCAGGTGGGGGGTTGGGGACCCAGTACTTC. It codes for CSASGGGLGTQYF.

The V and J genes are TRBV28 and TRBJ2-1, with TRBD2 matching over 8 bases. Per germline, CDR1 MDHEN and CDR2 SYDVKM. The CDR3 runs 14 residues. The ends lost 4 bases at V and 12 bases at J; junction bases unmatched: 11. CDR3 loop: CASSSPNREGGQFF. The CDR3 nucleotides are TGTGCCAGCAGTTCCCCTAATCGGGAGGGTGGGCAGTTCTTC.

This clone was seen a single time. The chain joins TRBV4-1 to TRBJ2-3; 7 nucleotides agree with TRBD1. Germline CDR1 MGHRA, CDR2 YSYEKL. The CDR3 covers 15 residues. Trimming cost V 1 base and J 1 base; bases outside gene matches: 2. CDR3 bases: TGCGCCAGCAGCCAAGCAACAGGGGGCACAGATACGCAGTATTTT. It yields the protein CASSQATGGTDTQYF.

The J gene is TRBJ1-4, the V gene TRBV28, with 8 bases aligning to TRBD1. The germline gives CDR1 MDHEN, CDR2 SYDVKM. With 10 bases clipped from V and 8 bases from J, the junction kept 6 bases outside the gene matches. The CDR3 is 12 amino acids. The CDR3 bases are TGTGCCACCCAGGGGGCGGCAGAAAAACTGTTTTTT. This gives the protein CATQGAAEKLFF.

V gene TRBV2 combines with J gene TRBJ2-5, with D maybe TRBD2 (6 bases). With 2 bases removed from V and 6 bases from J, the gap between germline ends came to 16 bases. The CDR3 totals 15 residues. In germline, CDR1 is SNHLY, CDR2 FYNNEI. The CDR3 DNA is TGTGCCAGCAGTGAAAGCGGGTCACCGAGGAAGACCCAGTACTTC. As protein: CASSESGSPRKTQYF. The full variable domain, its missing parts supplied by reference TRBV2 and TRBJ2-5, is EPEVTQTPSHQVTQMGQEVILRCVPISNHLYFYWYRQILGQKVEFLVSFYNNEISEKSEIFDDQFSVERPDGSNFTLKIRSTKLEDSAMYFCASSESGSPRKTQYFGPGTRLLVL.

The gene calls are TRBV9 and TRBJ2-3, with TRBD2 identical over 12 bases. Losses at the gene ends were 3 bases for V and 5 bases for J; bases not matched to a gene: 4. The germline CDR1 and CDR2 sequences are SGDLS and YYNGEE. The CDR3 consists of 15 residues. In DNA, the CDR3 is TGTGCCAGCAGCGCGAGGGGACTAGCGGGAGATACGCAGTATTTT. Its protein product is CASSARGLAGDTQYF.

The rearrangement joins TRBV12-5 to TRBJ1-2; D is possibly TRBD1 (6 bases). Germline CDR1 reads LGHNT; CDR2 reads FRNRAP. V lost 1 base and J lost 8, with 14 bases in between. The CDR3 loop spans 14 amino acids. The CDR3 loop reads CASGLGDRWEGYTF. CDR3 DNA sequence: TGTGCTAGTGGTTTGGGCGACAGGTGGGAAGGCTACACCTTC.

This clone was found many times. The genes are TRBV28 and TRBJ2-7; tentatively, D is TRBD2 (6 bases). CDR3 length: 11 amino acids. Germline CDR1 and CDR2: MDHEN and SYDVKM. Trimming took 8 bases from V and 7 from J, leaving 12 bases between them. The DNA for the CDR3 is TGTGCCAGCGGCGGGACGAGAGAGCAGTACTTC. It translates to CASGGTREQYF. The variable domain in full, completed from reference TRBV28 and TRBJ2-7, reads DVKVTQSSRYLVKRTGEKVFLECVQDMDHENMFWYRQDPGLGLRLIYFSYDVKMKEKGDIPEGYSVSREKKERFSLILESASTNQTSMYLCASGGTREQYFGPGTRLTVT.

The V and J genes are TRBV2 and TRBJ2-1; D possibly corresponds to TRBD2 (6 bases). The CDR3 is 20 amino acids. Looked up from germline, CDR1 is SNHLY and CDR2 is FYNNEI. Deletions cut 6 bases from V and 4 bases from J, with 31 bases between. CDR3 protein: CASSPALATAMIGQYNEQFF. CDR3 coding DNA: TGTGCCAGCAGCCCAGCTCTAGCGACCGCAATGATCGGTCAATACAATGAGCAGTTCTTC. The complete variable domain, with remaining parts taken from reference TRBV2 and TRBJ2-1, reads EPEVTQTPSHQVTQMGQEVILRCVPISNHLYFYWYRQILGQKVEFLVSFYNNEISEKSEIFDDQFSVERPDGSNFTLKIRSTKLEDSAMYFCASSPALATAMIGQYNEQFFGPGTRLTVL.

The chain uses TRBV7-9 and TRBJ1-1; D may be TRBD1 (5 bases). From germline, CDR1 is SEHNR and CDR2 FQNEAQ (reference sequence). The CDR3 is 13 amino acids. Trimming pared 0 bases from V and 8 bases from J, leaving 10 bases between. The CDR3 region has the DNA TGTGCCAGCAGCTTAGCAGGAGGGGCCGAAGCTTTCTTT. It is translated as CASSLAGGAEAFF.

J is TRBJ2-6 and V is TRBV19, with D uncertain. V lost 9 bases and J 0 bases, leaving 6 bases between the germline ends. This CDR3 contains 13 residues. CDR1 is LNHDA and CDR2 is SQIVND in the germline V gene (reference sequence). For the CDR3, the DNA is TGTGCCAGCCTCCTCTCTGGGGCCAACGTCCTGACTTTC. This sequence encodes CASLLSGANVLTF.

This clone occurred once. CDR3 in DNA: TGTGCCACTGGGGCCATATACGGATGGAGCACAGATACGCAGTATTTT. This sequence encodes CATGAIYGWSTDTQYF. The rearrangement uses TRBV27 and TRBJ2-3, with TRBD1 as a possible D gene (5 bases). V was shortened by 10 bases and J by 0 bases, with 20 bases between the two germline ends. From germline, CDR1 is MNHEY and CDR2 SMNVEV (reference sequence). The length of the CDR3 is 16 residues.

The chain carries TRBV30 and TRBJ2-7; 10 bases map to TRBD1. V dropped 8 bases and J dropped 3; count of bases not matched to a gene: 7. Germline assignment: CDR1 GTSNPN and CDR2 SVGIG (reference sequence). The CDR3 is 13 amino acids. CDR3 region: CALGWDRGYEQYF. The CDR3 nucleotides are TGTGCCCTGGGATGGGACAGGGGCTACGAGCAGTACTTC.

The gene calls are TRBV27 and TRBJ1-2, with D perhaps TRBD1 (6 bases). Per the germline V gene, CDR1 is MNHEY and CDR2 is SMNVEV (reference sequence). V was clipped by 5 bases and J by 7 bases, with 23 bases between them. The CDR3 spans 16 residues. CDR3 loop: CASSPWGTDSMGGYTF. CDR3 DNA: TGTGCCAGCAGTCCATGGGGAACGGACAGCATGGGTGGCTACACCTTC.

The chain couples TRBV3-1 (or the pseudogene TRBV3-2) to TRBJ2-1; 9 bases align to TRBD2. Germline loops: CDR1 LGHDT, CDR2 YNNKEL (reference sequence). Trimming removed 4 bases from V and 2 bases from J; junction bases left unmatched: 9. The CDR3 contains 17 residues. CDR3 in amino acids: CASSPTLAGGPYNEQFF. The DNA of the CDR3 is TGTGCCAGCAGCCCCACCCTCGCGGGAGGGCCCTACAATGAGCAGTTCTTC.

This chain joins TRBV10-3 and TRBJ2-1, with D possibly being TRBD1 (6 bases). Trimming left V 7 bases short and J 2 bases short, with 12 bases between. Germline V gene sequence: CDR1 ENHRY, CDR2 SYGVKD. This CDR3 region has 14 residues. Written as DNA, the CDR3 is TGTGCCATCACTAGACAGGCAACCTACAATGAGCAGTTCTTC. Protein: CAITRQATYNEQFF.

V is TRBV19 and J is TRBJ2-1, with D perhaps matching TRBD1 (6 bases). CDR1 and CDR2 (germline): LNHDA, SQIVND (reference sequence). V lost 0 bases to trimming and J lost 3 bases, with 12 bases between them. The CDR3 sequence is 16 residues long. Here the CDR3 DNA reads TGTGCCAGTAGTATAGATCTAGGGACAAACTACAATGAGCAGTTCTTC. Its translation is CASSIDLGTNYNEQFF.

This chain links TRBV5-4 with TRBJ1-5; the D gene is possibly TRBD1 (5 bases). This CDR3 is built from 14 residues. CDR1 and CDR2 from the germline V gene are SGHNT and YYREEE (reference sequence). The V end was cut by 1 base, the J end by 7 bases, with 12 bases between. For the CDR3, the DNA is TGTGCCAGCAGCTTGCAAGGGGATGGACAGCCCCAGCATTTT. Protein product: CASSLQGDGQPQHF. Complete variable domain (other parts from reference TRBV5-4 and TRBJ1-5): ETGVTQSPTHLIKTRGQQVTLRCSSQSGHNTVSWYQQALGQGPQFIFQYYREEENGRGNFPPRFSGLQFPNYSSELNVNALELDDSALYLCASSLQGDGQPQHFGDGTRLSIL.

This chain joins TRBV27 and TRBJ1-1; possible D gene TRBD1, 5 bases. Trimming left V 6 bases short and J 0 bases short, with 14 bases between. The germline V gene has CDR1 MNHEY and CDR2 SMNVEV (reference sequence). The CDR3 extends over 15 amino acids. The CDR3 region has the DNA TGTGCCAGCAGAAAAGTGGGGCAACTGAACACTGAAGCTTTCTTT. Its translation: CASRKVGQLNTEAFF.

The chain has TRBV10-3 and TRBJ2-1; 8 nucleotides align to TRBD2. Germline V gene data show CDR1 as ENHRY and CDR2 as SYGVKD. J gave up 0 bases and V 0 bases, and 10 bases lay outside the gene matches. This CDR3 is built from 19 residues. CDR3 region: CAISESLQAGVSSYNEQFF. The CDR3 DNA reads TGTGCCATCAGTGAGTCACTTCAAGCGGGGGTTAGCTCCTACAATGAGCAGTTCTTC.